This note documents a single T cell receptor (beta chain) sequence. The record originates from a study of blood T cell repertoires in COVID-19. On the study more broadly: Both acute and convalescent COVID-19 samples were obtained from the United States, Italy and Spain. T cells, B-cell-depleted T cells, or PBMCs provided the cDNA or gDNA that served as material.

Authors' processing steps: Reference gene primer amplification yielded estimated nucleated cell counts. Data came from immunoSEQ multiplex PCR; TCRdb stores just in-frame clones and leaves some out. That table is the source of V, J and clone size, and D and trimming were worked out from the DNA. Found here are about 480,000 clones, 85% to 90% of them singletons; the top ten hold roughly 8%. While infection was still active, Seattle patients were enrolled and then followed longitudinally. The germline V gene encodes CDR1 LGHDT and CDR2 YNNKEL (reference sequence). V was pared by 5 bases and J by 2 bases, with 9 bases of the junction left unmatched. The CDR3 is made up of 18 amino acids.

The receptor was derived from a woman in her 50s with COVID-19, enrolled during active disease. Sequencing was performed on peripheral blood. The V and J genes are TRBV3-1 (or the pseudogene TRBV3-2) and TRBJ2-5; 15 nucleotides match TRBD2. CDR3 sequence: CASSIGTSGGTLQETQYF. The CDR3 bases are TGTGCCAGCAGCATAGGGACTAGCGGGGGGACCTTACAAGAGACCCAGTACTTC.